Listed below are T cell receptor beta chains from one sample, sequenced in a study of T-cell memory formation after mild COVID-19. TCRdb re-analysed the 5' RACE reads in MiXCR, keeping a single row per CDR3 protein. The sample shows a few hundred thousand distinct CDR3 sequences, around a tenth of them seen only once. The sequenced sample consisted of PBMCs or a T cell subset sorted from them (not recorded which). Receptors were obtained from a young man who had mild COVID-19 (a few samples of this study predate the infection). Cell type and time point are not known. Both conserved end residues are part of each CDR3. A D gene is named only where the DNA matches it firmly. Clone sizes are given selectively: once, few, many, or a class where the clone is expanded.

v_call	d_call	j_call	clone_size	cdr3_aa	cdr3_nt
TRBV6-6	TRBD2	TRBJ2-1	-	CASSYSVGTSRPSQFF	TGTGCCAGCAGTTACTCGGTTGGGACTAGCCGTCCCTCGCAGTTCTTC
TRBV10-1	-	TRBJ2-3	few	CASSEDGLTDTQYF	TGCGCCAGCAGTGAGGACGGGCTTACAGATACGCAGTATTTT
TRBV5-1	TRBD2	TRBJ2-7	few	CASSDGLGASYEQYF	TGCGCCAGCAGCGATGGACTAGGAGCGTCCTACGAGCAGTACTTC
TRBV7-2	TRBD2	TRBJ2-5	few	CASSTREGEETQYF	TGTGCCAGCAGCACCCGGGAGGGCGAGGAGACCCAGTACTTC
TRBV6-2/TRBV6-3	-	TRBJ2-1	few	CASTQLPTGYNEQFF	TGTGCCAGCACCCAACTCCCGACGGGGTACAATGAGCAGTTCTTC
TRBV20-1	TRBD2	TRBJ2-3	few	CSALTGRGGADTQYF	TGCAGTGCTCTGACTGGGCGCGGGGGGGCCGATACGCAGTATTTT
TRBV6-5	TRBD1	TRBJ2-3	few	CASSYTSDRGRTQYF	TGTGCCAGCAGTTACACCTCCGACAGGGGGCGTACGCAGTATTTT
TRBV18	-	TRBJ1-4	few	CASSPQGWGEKLFF	TGTGCCAGCTCACCTCAGGGGTGGGGTGAAAAACTGTTTTTT
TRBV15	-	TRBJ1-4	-	CATSRDGVGLFF	TGTGCCACCAGCAGAGATGGAGTAGGACTGTTTTTT
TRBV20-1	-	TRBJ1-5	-	CSAGTWGGESNQPQHF	TGCAGTGCTGGGACGTGGGGGGGGGAGAGCAATCAGCCCCAGCATTTT
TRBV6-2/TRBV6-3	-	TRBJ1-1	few	CASRGPGSPTEAFF	TGTGCCAGCAGGGGTCCAGGGAGTCCCACTGAAGCTTTCTTT
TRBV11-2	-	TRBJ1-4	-	CASSPAGGHSEKLFF	TGTGCCAGCAGCCCCGCGGGCGGCCATAGTGAAAAACTGTTTTTT
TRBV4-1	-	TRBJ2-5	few	CASSQGLHGVGAETQYF	TGCGCCAGCAGCCAAGGCCTCCATGGGGTAGGGGCAGAGACCCAGTACTTC
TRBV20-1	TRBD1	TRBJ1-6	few	CSAPKQGADSPLHF	TGCAGTGCTCCAAAACAGGGGGCGGATTCACCCCTCCACTTT
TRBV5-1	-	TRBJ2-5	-	CASSGGRVQETQYF	TGCGCCAGCAGCGGGGGCAGGGTCCAAGAGACCCAGTACTTC
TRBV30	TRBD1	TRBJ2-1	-	CAWSSRTGGPYNEQFF	TGTGCCTGGAGTTCCCGGACAGGGGGCCCCTACAATGAGCAGTTCTTC
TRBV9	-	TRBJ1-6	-	CASSVRERAPLHF	TGTGCCAGCAGCGTCAGGGAAAGGGCACCCCTCCACTTT
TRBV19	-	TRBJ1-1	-	CASSIEATLAEAFF	TGTGCCAGTAGTATAGAAGCGACCCTCGCTGAAGCTTTCTTT
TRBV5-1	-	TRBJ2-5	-	CASSLGFGAGQETQYF	TGCGCCAGCAGCTTGGGTTTCGGGGCGGGACAAGAGACCCAGTACTTC
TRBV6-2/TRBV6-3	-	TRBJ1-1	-	CASSRDGLATEAFF	TGTGCCAGCAGCCGGGACGGGCTTGCCACTGAAGCTTTCTTT
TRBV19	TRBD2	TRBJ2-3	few	CASSILAESTDTQYF	TGTGCCAGTAGTATACTAGCGGAGAGCACAGATACGCAGTATTTT
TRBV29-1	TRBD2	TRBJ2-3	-	CSVVGGGTGYSTDTQYF	TGCAGCGTAGTAGGCGGGGGTACCGGCTACAGCACAGATACGCAGTATTTT
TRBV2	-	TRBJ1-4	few	CASSGRGKQLKLFF	TGTGCCAGCAGTGGTCGGGGTAAACAACTTAAACTGTTTTTT
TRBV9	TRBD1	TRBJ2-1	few	CASSPETGSGNEQFF	TGTGCCAGCAGCCCAGAGACAGGGTCGGGCAATGAGCAGTTCTTC
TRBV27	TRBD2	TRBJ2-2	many	CASSGLAGGQYSGELFF	TGTGCCAGCAGTGGACTAGCGGGGGGGCAGTATTCCGGGGAGCTGTTTTTT
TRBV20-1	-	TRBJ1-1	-	CSASRPPEAFF	TGCAGTGCTAGCCGCCCCCCTGAAGCTTTCTTT
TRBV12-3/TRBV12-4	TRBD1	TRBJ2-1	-	CASSDGQGASNEQFF	TGTGCCAGCAGCGATGGACAGGGGGCAAGCAATGAGCAGTTCTTC
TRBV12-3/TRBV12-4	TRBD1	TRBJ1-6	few	CASSLMAGQGNNSPLHF	TGTGCCAGCAGTTTGATGGCGGGACAGGGCAATAATTCACCCCTCCACTTT
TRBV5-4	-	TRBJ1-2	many	CASSLDGAYGYTF	TGTGCCAGCAGCCTTGACGGGGCCTATGGCTACACCTTC
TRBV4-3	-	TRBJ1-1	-	CASSLLTGNTEAFF	TGCGCCAGCAGCCTACTTACAGGGAACACTGAAGCTTTCTTT
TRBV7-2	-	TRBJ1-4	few	CASSLDSGREKLFF	TGTGCCAGCAGCTTAGATTCGGGGCGAGAAAAACTGTTTTTT
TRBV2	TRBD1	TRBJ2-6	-	CASSRDRTGANVLTF	TGTGCCAGCAGTCGGGACAGAACTGGGGCCAACGTCCTGACTTTC
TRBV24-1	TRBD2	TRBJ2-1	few	CATSATSGGGDEQFF	TGTGCCACCAGTGCTACTAGCGGGGGAGGCGATGAGCAGTTCTTC
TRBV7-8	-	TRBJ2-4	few	CASSLRTRTSKNIQYF	TGTGCCAGCAGCTTAAGGACACGAACTTCCAAAAACATTCAGTACTTC
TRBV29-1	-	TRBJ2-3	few	CSGAGDRSTDTQYF	TGCAGCGGGGCTGGGGATCGGAGCACAGATACGCAGTATTTT
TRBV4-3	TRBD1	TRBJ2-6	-	CASSQYGQARTGANVLTF	TGCGCCAGCAGCCAATACGGACAGGCAAGGACTGGGGCCAACGTCCTGACTTTC
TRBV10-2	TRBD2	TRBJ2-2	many	CASRTSGGPGGELFF	TGCGCCAGCCGAACTAGCGGGGGGCCGGGCGGGGAGCTGTTTTTT
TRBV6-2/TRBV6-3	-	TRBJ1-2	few	CASRRGYGYTF	TGTGCCAGCAGACGGGGGTATGGCTACACCTTC
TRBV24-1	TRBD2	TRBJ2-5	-	CATSDGLAGVGETQYF	TGTGCCACCAGTGATGGGCTAGCGGGGGTCGGGGAGACCCAGTACTTC
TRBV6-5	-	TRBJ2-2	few	CASSRGRNTGELFF	TGTGCCAGCAGCCGGGGTCGGAACACCGGGGAGCTGTTTTTT
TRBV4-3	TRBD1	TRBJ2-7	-	CASSPTGDRTYEQYF	TGCGCCAGCAGCCCGACAGGGGATAGAACCTACGAGCAGTACTTC
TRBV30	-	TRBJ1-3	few	CAWNPPGAGNTIYF	TGTGCCTGGAATCCTCCGGGAGCTGGAAACACCATATATTTT
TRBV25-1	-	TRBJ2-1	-	CASTRAGDNEQFF	TGTGCCAGCACCAGGGCAGGGGACAATGAGCAGTTCTTC
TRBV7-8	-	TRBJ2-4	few	CASSSSRVQFTLQYF	TGTGCCAGCAGCTCCTCTAGGGTACAGTTCACCCTCCAGTACTTC
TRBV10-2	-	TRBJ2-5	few	CASSPLGLAQETQYF	TGCGCCAGCAGTCCACTGGGACTCGCTCAAGAGACCCAGTACTTC
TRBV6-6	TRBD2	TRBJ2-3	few	CASSYLTSGGTDTQYF	TGTGCCAGCAGTTACCTGACTAGCGGGGGCACAGATACGCAGTATTTT
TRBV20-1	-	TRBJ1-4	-	CSAWPTRNEKLFF	TGCAGTGCTTGGCCGACACGGAATGAAAAACTGTTTTTT
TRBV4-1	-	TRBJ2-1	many	CASSQEPRTYNEQFF	TGCGCCAGCAGCCAAGAGCCTAGAACGTACAATGAGCAGTTCTTC
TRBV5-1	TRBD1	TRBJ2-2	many	CASSWRQGVTGELFF	TGCGCCAGCAGCTGGAGGCAGGGGGTAACCGGGGAGCTGTTTTTT
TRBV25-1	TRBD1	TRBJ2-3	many	CASSDGTGSGTDTQYF	TGTGCCAGCAGTGACGGGACAGGGAGTGGAACAGATACGCAGTATTTT
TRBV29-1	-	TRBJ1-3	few	CSVPIGRTIYF	TGCAGCGTCCCGATAGGCCGCACCATATATTTT